The source of this T cell receptor beta chain is a study of shared clonotypes between healthy human individuals (dated by TCRdb to the early 2020s). Regarding the research as a whole: A couple of women and three men aged 18 to 49 years were included in the cohort. Blood TCR repertoires of five healthy adults were deeply sequenced to estimate repertoire size and the extent of clonotype sharing between individuals. For each donor, CD4 naive and CD4 memory were each run on three plates, CD8 naive on two plates, and CD8 memory on one plate. Different laboratories and diverse techniques were used to prepare libraries and sequence TCR repertoires, to increase sequencing depth and limit assay-specific biases. Per donor, leukapheresis produced somewhere between about 0.9 and 9.5 billion PBMCs.

What the study reported, not specific to this receptor: Estimated clonotype richness was generally larger for naive than for memory subsets. Compared with non-shared clonotypes, clonotypes shared by all four sorted-subset donors had higher generation probabilities. Rarefaction of sorted-subset datasets indicated incomplete sequencing despite the large sequencing depth. When several donors were compared, the shared fraction of clonotypes was roughly 4.8% for naive CD4, approximately 3.5% for naive CD8, 2.3% for memory CD4, and 0.4% for memory CD8. Based on pairwise subsampling, the degree of clonotype sharing among donors was expected to be affected by sequencing depth. Sampling was restricted to blood, and TCR repertoires in tissue are likely to differ from TCR repertoires in blood. Because the study included only a small number of donors, the genetic and exposure-history diversity represented was limited.

Donors were healthy HIV-negative adults with no recently reported acute infections or vaccinations. Only Caucasian adults living in Nashville, Tennessee, USA were represented among the donors. Magnetic negative selection was used to enrich CD4+ T cells, after which naive cells were positively selected on CD45RA and the negative fraction became the memory subset. Blood was obtained by leukapheresis, after which PBMCs were separated by Ficoll-Histopaque density gradient centrifugation and cryopreserved in liquid nitrogen vapor phase. Analytical flow cytometry was used to check the purity and quantity of every magnetically sorted T cell population. Genomic DNA was isolated from each sorted fraction and quantified by UV absorbance on a Nanodrop 2000c. As for this clone: Its antigen is still unknown. Within one base of it there is no much larger clone, and no base qualities were kept.

Counted from cysteine to phenylalanine, this CDR3 has 15 amino acids. Only the CDR3 region is kept as DNA, spanning 45 bases read in frame from base 1. Between the V and J ends, shortened by 5 bases and 0 bases respectively, the junction contains 10 bases. As encoded in the germline V gene (reference sequence), CDR1 is LNHDA while CDR2 is SQIVND. Using the deep immunoSEQ assay, multiplex PCR amplified TCR CDR3 regions from genomic DNA. Extracted genomic DNA from each cell subset was spread evenly across all wells of several immunoSEQ 96-well plates, with each plate serving as a replicate. For sorted subsets, approximately 0.2 ug of genomic DNA, equivalent to around 31,000 T cell genomes, went into each replicate PCR. The purified libraries were quantified using a Qubit 3.0 fluorometer, sized with a Bioanalyzer 2100, and then quantified again using the KAPA Library Quantification kit. Each immunoSEQ 96-well plate was sequenced on its own single-read 150-cycle Illumina NextSeq 550 flow cell. In the source study's methods: Because only junctional sequences without quality scores were contained in the immunoSEQ output, filtering matching that applied to full-length reads could not be performed. Sequences were annotated with PyIR, a Python wrapper for IgBLAST v1.9, using IMGT germline references to assign V/J genes and CDR3. Reads were filtered out if the reads had weak V/J assignments (E-value above 1e-6), no CDR3, stop codons, out-of-frame junctions, or ambiguous translated residues. V3J clonotypes were defined as sequences sharing an identical inferred V gene, J gene, and CDR3 amino acid sequence. The percentage overlap between two repertoires was calculated by dividing the number of shared unique clonotypes by the size of the smaller repertoire. RTK rarefaction, the Chao1 estimator, and Recon v2.1 estimates of unobserved clonotypes were used to assess repertoire richness. For all TCRbeta clonotypes obtained by the gDNA method from four donors, generation probabilities were computed with OLGA. The immuneACCESS repertoire file appears here via TCRdb, limited to in-frame rearrangements. These files lack a portion of the clones; in checked studies, under half of the deficit traces to unresolved V genes, and the cause of the others is not known. V, J and clone size derive from that table, while D and trimming were established from the DNA sequence. The sample includes 1.6 million or so clones, with roughly 96% observed a single time. Of the sample, approximately 1.1% is held by the ten largest clones.

The source material was naive CD4+ T cells sorted from blood. Taken with the paper, the label for cell subset or site translates to: CD45RA+ positively selected. The source of this sequence is a man aged 25 to 45 in good health. The chain is encoded by TRBV19 joined to TRBJ2-2; the D segment could be TRBD2, given 6 matching bases. The CDR3 corresponds to CASSLRDSNTGELFF. Read as DNA, the sequence is TGTGCCAGTAGTCTTCGGGACTCGAACACCGGGGAGCTGTTTTTT.